The rows below give T cell receptor beta chains drawn from one sample of a study of control samples from healthy donors and cancer patients. Data came from immunoSEQ multiplex PCR; TCRdb stores just in-frame clones and leaves some out. The sample lists roughly 130,000 clones; less than 95% were seen once. The sequenced sample was blood. The source of these receptors is a man aged 25-45 years in good health. Both conserved end residues are part of each CDR3. The D gene is left open where the match is weak.

D gene	V gene	J gene	CDR3 protein	CDR3 DNA
TRBD1	TRBV5-6	TRBJ1-6	CASSLTGASYNSPLHF	TGTGCCAGCAGCTTAACAGGGGCCTCCTATAATTCACCCCTCCACTTT
NA	TRBV10-2	TRBJ1-1	CASRDEGITEAFF	TGCGCCAGCAGGGATGAGGGAATCACTGAAGCTTTCTTT
TRBD1	TRBV6-1	TRBJ1-2	CASSGHWTGVHYGYTF	TGTGCCAGCAGTGGCCACTGGACAGGCGTTCACTATGGCTACACCTTC
TRBD1	TRBV4-3	TRBJ1-1	CASSQARQGTEAFF	TGCGCCAGCAGCCAAGCCCGACAGGGGACTGAAGCTTTCTTT
NA	TRBV7-9	TRBJ2-7	CASSIGTRPDEQYF	TGTGCCAGCAGCATCGGGACCCGGCCGGACGAGCAGTACTTC
TRBD1	TRBV5-1	TRBJ2-7	CASSLASGQPAYEQYF	TGCGCCAGCAGCTTGGCCTCGGGACAGCCCGCCTACGAGCAGTACTTC
NA	TRBV28	TRBJ2-3	CASSFGGRSTDTQYF	TGTGCCAGCAGTTTTGGGGGGCGGAGCACAGATACGCAGTATTTT
NA	TRBV9	TRBJ1-2	CASSRNTDLFYGYTF	TGTGCCAGCAGCAGAAACACGGATTTGTTCTATGGCTACACCTTC
NA	TRBV23-1	TRBJ2-3	CASSLADTDTQYF	TGCGCCAGCAGTCTGGCCGACACAGATACGCAGTATTTT
NA	TRBV7-9	TRBJ2-5	CASWGAKETQYF	TGTGCCAGCTGGGGGGCGAAAGAGACCCAGTACTTC
NA	TRBV15	TRBJ1-2	CATSRDYQRSGNIGGYTF	TGTGCCACCAGCAGAGATTACCAGAGGTCAGGGAATATTGGTGGCTACACCTTC
NA	TRBV18	TRBJ1-6	CASSPGVDRNNSPLHF	TGTGCCAGCTCACCAGGGGTCGACAGGAATAATTCACCCCTCCACTTT